This T cell receptor (beta chain) was captured by sequencing in a study of technical replicates of blood from several donors. The CDR3 contains 12 residues. Trimming pared 3 bases from V and 4 bases from J, leaving 7 bases between. In germline, CDR1 is LNHDA, CDR2 SQIVND (reference sequence). The data were produced by immunoSEQ multiplex PCR, yet TCRdb's version contains in-frame clones alone and is incomplete. The sample contains approximately 79,000 clones, roughly 94% of which appear only once. This chain connects TRBV19 to TRBJ2-7; D remains unclear. The clonotype was recovered from a human donor in good health. What was sequenced was T cells isolated from PBMCs. The DNA of the CDR3 is TGTGCCAGTAGTATGACGGGTTACGAGCAGTACTTC. It specifies CASSMTGYEQYF.